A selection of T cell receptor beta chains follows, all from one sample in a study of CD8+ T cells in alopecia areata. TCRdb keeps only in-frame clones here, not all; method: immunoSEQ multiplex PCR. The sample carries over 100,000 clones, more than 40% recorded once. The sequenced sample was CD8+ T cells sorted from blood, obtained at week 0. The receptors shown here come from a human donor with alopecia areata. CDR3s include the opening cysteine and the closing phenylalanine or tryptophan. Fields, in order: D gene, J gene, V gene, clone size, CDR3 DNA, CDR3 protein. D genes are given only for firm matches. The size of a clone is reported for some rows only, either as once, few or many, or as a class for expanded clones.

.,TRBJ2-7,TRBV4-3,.,TGCGCCAGCAGCCAAAATCTAGGGCAACCGTTGGAGCAGTACTTC,CASSQNLGQPLEQYF
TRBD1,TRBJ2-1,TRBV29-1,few,TGCAGCGTTGAAGGGACAGGTCGTGAGCAGTTCTTC,CSVEGTGREQFF
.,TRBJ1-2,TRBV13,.,TGTGCCAGCAGCTGGACGGGGCACTATGGCTACACCTTC,CASSWTGHYGYTF
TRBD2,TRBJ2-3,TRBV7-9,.,TGTGCCAGCAGCATGCTAGCGGGGTTCACAGATACGCAGTATTTT,CASSMLAGFTDTQYF
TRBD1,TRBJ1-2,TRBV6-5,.,TGTGCCAGCACTAGCGGACAGGTCAACTATGGCTACACCTTC,CASTSGQVNYGYTF
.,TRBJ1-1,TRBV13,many,TGTGCCAGCAGCGAAAGGACTGAAGCTTTCTTT,CASSERTEAFF
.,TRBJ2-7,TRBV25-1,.,TGTGCCAGCAGTGAAGGACATATCTACGAGCAGTACTTC,CASSEGHIYEQYF
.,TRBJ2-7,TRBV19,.,TGTGCCAGTAGTATAGCGGGGGACTACGAGCAGTACTTC,CASSIAGDYEQYF
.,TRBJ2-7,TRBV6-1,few,TGTGCCACAAGGGCTTTAAGGAGCGAGCAGTACTTC,CATRALRSEQYF
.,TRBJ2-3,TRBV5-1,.,TGCGCCAGCAGCCATGACGGCACAGATACGCAGTATTTT,CASSHDGTDTQYF
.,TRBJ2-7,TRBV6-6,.,TGTGCCAGCGGCGTTTACGAGCAGTACTTC,CASGVYEQYF
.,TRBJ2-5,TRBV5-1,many,TGCGCCAGCAGCTTGAACCAGGGGCTAGAGACCCAGTACTTC,CASSLNQGLETQYF
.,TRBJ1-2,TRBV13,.,TGTGCCAGCAGCCCAGTGACGGAGGTATCCTATGGCTACACCTTC,CASSPVTEVSYGYTF
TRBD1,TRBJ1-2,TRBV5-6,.,TGTGCCAGCAGCCCTTCGGGACAGGGGGTTGAGTCCTATGGCTACACCTTC,CASSPSGQGVESYGYTF
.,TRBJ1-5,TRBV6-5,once,TGTGCCAGCTCCCTAGGCGGATGGGGCCAGCCCCAGCATTTT,CASSLGGWGQPQHF
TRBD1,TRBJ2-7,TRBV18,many,TGTGCCAGCTCACCGCGGGACAGGGCGGGATACGAGCAGTACTTC,CASSPRDRAGYEQYF
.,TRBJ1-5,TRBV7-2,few,TGTGCCAGCAGCCCGTTTGTGGATGTTCAGGGCTATAGCAATCAGCCCCAGCATTTT,CASSPFVDVQGYSNQPQHF
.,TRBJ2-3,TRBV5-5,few,TGTGCCAGCAGCGCGGGACACTTTCGCACAGATACGCAGTATTTT,CASSAGHFRTDTQYF
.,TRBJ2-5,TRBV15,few,TGTGCCACCAGCAGATGGTCGGGGGAGACCCAGTACTTC,CATSRWSGETQYF
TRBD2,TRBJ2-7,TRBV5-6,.,TGTGCCAGCAGCTTCTCTAGCGGGCCTTCCTACGAGCAGTACTTC,CASSFSSGPSYEQYF
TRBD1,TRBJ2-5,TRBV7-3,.,TGTGCCAGCAGCCGGGGACAGGGGACTGAGACCCAGTACTTC,CASSRGQGTETQYF
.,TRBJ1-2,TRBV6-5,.,TGTGCCAGCAGTTACTCAGGGAGCGATGGCTACACCTTC,CASSYSGSDGYTF
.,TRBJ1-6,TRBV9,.,TGTGCCAGCAGCGTAGGACAATCCTCACCCCTCCACTTT,CASSVGQSSPLHF
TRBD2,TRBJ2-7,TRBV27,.,TGTGCCAGCAGTTCCCCGGTTCGGGAGGTCTACGAGCAGTACTTC,CASSSPVREVYEQYF
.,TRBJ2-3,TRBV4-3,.,TGCGCCAGCAGCCAAGAATTTGGCTCTAGCACAGATACGCAGTATTTT,CASSQEFGSSTDTQYF
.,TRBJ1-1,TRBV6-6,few,TGTGCCAGCAGCCCCGGTGGGCAACCGGCCGCTTTCTTT,CASSPGGQPAAFF
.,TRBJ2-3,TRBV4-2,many,TGTGCCAGCAGCCCCGACCGAGATACGCAGTATTTT,CASSPDRDTQYF
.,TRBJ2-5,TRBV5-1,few,TGCGCCAGCAGCCAGCCAGGGCAGGAGACCCAGTACTTC,CASSQPGQETQYF
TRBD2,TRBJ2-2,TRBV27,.,TGTGCCAGCAGTTCTACTAGCGGCCCCGGGGAGCTGTTTTTT,CASSSTSGPGELFF
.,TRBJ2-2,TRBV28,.,TGTGCCAGCACTTCCACCGGGGAGCTGTTTTTT,CASTSTGELFF